This TCR beta chain was sequenced during a study of T cells in Graves' hyperthyroidism and ophthalmopathy. Amplification of TCR beta CDR3 regions used RNA as the template. HTBI primers were used for first-round RT-PCR of the TCR CDR3. TCRdb itself ran the multiplex PCR reads through MiXCR, one entry per CDR3 protein. The top ten clones hold roughly 35% of a sample with around 350,000 distinct CDR3 sequences, about 15% of them seen once. Researchers barred patients who had uncontrolled infection, other autoimmune disease, pregnancy or lactation. Germline CDR1 MNHNS, CDR2 SASEGT. This CDR3 spans 15 amino acids. V was clipped by 6 bases and J by 4 bases; unmatched bases: 5.

The sequence came from a woman in her 30s with Graves' hyperthyroidism that later progressed to Graves' ophthalmopathy. Sequencing was done on a sample of blood. The chain recombines TRBV6-1 with TRBJ2-3; 12 bases are a match to TRBD2. The chain's CDR3 is CASRPTSGGSDTQYF. CDR3 DNA: TGTGCCAGCAGACCCACTAGCGGGGGGTCAGATACGCAGTATTTT.